The clone carrying this TCR beta chain appeared a few times. The V segment lost 4 bases and the J segment 9 bases; nucleotides outside the gene matches: 6. CDR3 length equals 13 residues. CDR1 and CDR2 from the germline V gene are MNHNS and SASEGT. The sample originates from a study of cytomegalovirus exposure and HLA in healthy donors. PCR used 60 Vbeta primers and 13 Jbeta primers. The method was immunoSEQ multiplex PCR; TCRdb's version includes in-frame clones alone and lacks a portion of them. The profile shows some 120,000 clones, 70% to 80% of them singletons. This chain links TRBV6-1 with TRBJ1-5, with TRBD1 matching 7 bases. The source is a man aged 45-65 years in good health and CMV-seronegative. Specimen: PBMCs. The CDR3 nucleotides read TGTGCCAGCAGTGTTGACAGGGAAGGGCCCCAGCATTTT. Translation gives CASSVDREGPQHF.